These 24 T cell receptor beta chains were all obtained from the same sample, sequenced in a study of post-analysis software for immune sequencing data. Regarding the study as a whole: Controls had lower frequencies than patients of four or five TRBV segments, which included TRBV5-6, TRBV5-1 and TRBV20-1.

Their recognized antigens are unknown. Presence of unique molecular identifiers characterized the TCR beta cDNA libraries. TCRdb processed the PCR reads anew with MiXCR; each CDR3 protein has one entry. The sample contains hundreds of thousands of distinct CDR3 sequences, just under 30% of which appear only once. Sequencing input: blood. The receptors derive from a girl aged 5-17 years with multiple sclerosis.

This clonotype was observed a handful of times. The chain carries TRBV7-4 and TRBJ2-5; D possibly corresponds to TRBD1 (6 bases). Trimming removed 3 bases at V and 4 bases at J, with 18 bases between. Germline lookup yields CDR1 SGHVT and CDR2 SQSDAQ. CDR3 length: 16 amino acids. This CDR3 reads CASSFPSPQGSETQYF. The CDR3 DNA sequence: TGTGCCAGCAGCTTCCCATCCCCCCAGGGGTCAGAGACCCAGTACTTC.

On this clonotype itself: This clone may be a read error of a much larger clone one base away. The V gene is TRBV29-1, the J gene TRBJ2-5, with D possibly TRBD1 on 5 matching bases. The CDR3 is 13 residues long. The germline V and J ends were trimmed by 6 bases and 11 bases, with 22 bases remaining between them. Germline V CDR1 and CDR2: SQVTM, ANQGSEA. The chain's CDR3 is CSVGWGVAHEQYF. In nucleotides, the CDR3 is TGCAGCGTCGGTTGGGGCGTGGCGCATGAGCAGTACTTC.

The gene calls are TRBV5-6 and TRBJ2-7; 7 nucleotides line up with TRBD1. This CDR3 has 16 residues. The ends lost 4 bases at V and 3 bases at J; junction bases unmatched: 13. Germline V gene data show CDR1 as SGHDT and CDR2 as YYEEEE. The chain's CDR3 is CASSEGGQKRYYEQYF. CDR3 DNA sequence: TGTGCCAGCAGCGAAGGGGGACAGAAGAGATACTACGAGCAGTACTTC.

This clonotype was observed a few times. The chain recombines TRBV18 with TRBJ2-5; maybe TRBD2 (6 bases). The V gene lost 3 bases and the J gene lost 1 base, with 15 bases spanning the gap. This CDR3 region has 16 residues. CDR1 is KGHSH, CDR2 LQKENI, per germline. In DNA form, the CDR3 reads TGTGCCAGCTCACCCCGCGGGGCCAGACGCCAAGAGACCCAGTACTTC. Residues: CASSPRGARRQETQYF.

In regard to this clonotype: A junction end diverges from the germline sequence, so it may reflect a read error. This rearrangement joins TRBV5-5 to TRBJ2-7, with D perhaps matching TRBD1 or TRBD2 (5 bases each). There are 16 residues in the CDR3. Germline CDR1 reads SGHKS; CDR2 reads YYEKEE (reference sequence). In nucleotides, the CDR3 is TGTGCCAGCAGCTTGCGTTCGTGGGACCTTAATTACGGGCAGTACTTC. Translation: CASSLRSWDLNYGQYF.

CDR3 residues: CASSSPGQGILSYGYTF. The CDR3 DNA reads as TGTGCCAGCAGCTCTCCGGGACAGGGCATTTTGAGTTATGGCTACACCTTC. The rearrangement joins TRBV3-1 to TRBJ1-2; 9 bases map to TRBD1. Germline V CDR1 and CDR2: LGHDT, YNNKEL (reference sequence). J lost 5 bases, V lost 5 bases, and 15 bases had no gene match. CDR3 size: 17 residues.

In its sample, this clonotype was seen once. V gene TRBV7-3 combines with J gene TRBJ2-4, with 13 bases lining up with TRBD2. CDR3 length: 17 residues. J lost 6 bases, V lost 4 bases, and 9 bases had no gene match. In germline, CDR1 is SGHTA, CDR2 FQGTGA. The CDR3 spells CASSSGGTSGASNIQYF. CDR3 DNA sequence: TGTGCCAGCAGCTCCGGGGGGACTAGCGGGGCCTCAAACATTCAGTACTTC.

V gene TRBV9 combines with J gene TRBJ2-3; a possible D gene is TRBD2 (5 bases). Trimming took 6 bases from V and 4 from J, leaving 15 bases between them. This CDR3 is built from 14 residues. Germline CDR1 SGDLS, CDR2 YYNGEE. The CDR3 coding sequence is TGTGCCAGCACCCTCCGGGGAAACCCAGATACGCAGTATTTT. Its protein is CASTLRGNPDTQYF.

The J gene is TRBJ1-1, the V gene TRBV7-9, with a weak D call TRBD1 (5 bases). The CDR3 is 14 residues long. Trimming pared 1 base from V and 7 bases from J, leaving 13 bases between. CDR1 is SEHNR and CDR2 is FQNEAQ in the germline V gene (reference sequence). For the CDR3, the DNA is TGTGCCAGCAGCTTAGACATGGGGGAGGTTGAAGCTTTCTTT. Encoded protein: CASSLDMGEVEAFF.

This clonotype has ten or more counts. The V call is TRBV29-1, the J call TRBJ2-5, with TRBD1 matching over 8 bases. The ends lost 6 bases at V and 5 bases at J; junction bases unmatched: 8. This CDR3 has 13 residues. Germline V gene data show CDR1 as SQVTM and CDR2 as ANQGSEA. In DNA, the CDR3 is TGCAGCGTAGAGACAGGGGTCCGCGAGACCCAGTACTTC. Translating gives CSVETGVRETQYF.

This clonotype was counted a few times. The rearrangement joins TRBV5-1 to TRBJ2-3, with 12 bases aligning to TRBD2. Trimming removed 2 bases from V and 2 bases from J; junction bases left unmatched: 6. Germline values: CDR1 SGHRS, CDR2 YFSETQ. This CDR3 spans 17 amino acids. The DNA for the CDR3 is TGCGCCAGCAGCTTACTAGCGGGAGGTGGGCCCACAGATACGCAGTATTTT. This encodes CASSLLAGGGPTDTQYF.

This clonotype was counted a few times. The gene calls are TRBV29-1 and TRBJ2-1; 8 nucleotides align to TRBD2. The CDR3 has 16 amino acids. Trimming at V came to 3 bases and at J to 3 bases, leaving 10 bases not matched to a gene. In germline, CDR1 is SQVTM, CDR2 ANQGSEA. The CDR3 is CSVDGAGGQNYNEQFF. The CDR3 DNA reads TGCAGCGTTGATGGCGCGGGGGGCCAAAACTACAATGAGCAGTTCTTC.

V is TRBV7-2 and J is TRBJ1-1; D gene uncertain. This CDR3 has 12 residues. CDR1 and CDR2 (germline): SGHTA, FQGNSA. V lost 7 bases, J lost 6 bases, and 12 bases lay in between. The CDR3 loop is CASNLRVSEAFF. CDR3 DNA sequence: TGTGCCAGCAACCTAAGGGTTTCTGAAGCTTTCTTT.

This clonotype has only a few counts. The chain recombines TRBV3-1 with TRBJ1-1, with D possibly matching TRBD1 (6 bases). The CDR3 covers 17 residues. Per the germline V gene, CDR1 is LGHDT and CDR2 is YNNKEL (reference sequence). Trimming removed 0 bases at V and 0 bases at J, with 14 bases between. Written as DNA, the CDR3 is TGTGCCAGCAGCCAAGATTGGTCAGGGGACCTGAACACTGAAGCTTTCTTT. Amino acid sequence: CASSQDWSGDLNTEAFF.

Only one count was recorded for this clonotype. This rearrangement joins TRBV6-1 to TRBJ1-2; TRBD1 matches 7 bases. CDR1 MNHNS and CDR2 SASEGT come from the germline V gene. After removal of 5 bases from V and 3 bases from J, the junction contained 3 bases not matched to a gene. The CDR3 runs to 13 residues. DNA for the CDR3: TGTGCCAGCAGTACGACAGGGTACTATGGCTACACCTTC. Translating gives CASSTTGYYGYTF.

This clonotype has only a few counts. CDR3 region: CSARLGTSEDQYEQYF. The CDR3, as DNA: TGCAGTGCTAGGCTCGGGACTAGCGAAGACCAATACGAGCAGTACTTC. This chain links TRBV20-1 with TRBJ2-7; TRBD2 agrees at 10 bases. Germline CDR1 reads DFQATT; CDR2 reads SNEGSKA (reference sequence). V lost 3 bases to trimming and J lost 4 bases; unmatched junction nucleotides: 12. The CDR3 consists of 16 residues.

The sample holds a few counts of this clonotype. The chain couples TRBV20-1 to TRBJ2-5; 11 bases are shared with TRBD2. J gave up 4 bases and V 5 bases, and 15 bases lay outside the gene matches. The CDR3 contains 17 residues. The germline gives CDR1 DFQATT, CDR2 SNEGSKA (reference sequence). This CDR3 reads CSAPPPLAGGQGETQYF. As DNA, the CDR3 is TGCAGTGCTCCCCCCCCCCTAGCGGGGGGTCAGGGAGAGACCCAGTACTTC.

In this sample, this clonotype turned up a few times. The chain is built from TRBV9 and TRBJ2-1; 10 nucleotides match TRBD2. The germline V gene encodes CDR1 SGDLS and CDR2 YYNGEE. This CDR3 is 17 amino acids long. V shed 3 bases and J 3 bases; nucleotides not matched to a gene: 9. CDR3 sequence: CASSETLIAGGYNEQFF. The CDR3 DNA is TGTGCCAGCAGCGAGACCCTGATAGCGGGGGGCTACAATGAGCAGTTCTTC.

The chain employs TRBV7-6 and TRBJ2-1, with 7 bases matching TRBD2. V gave up 6 bases and J gave up 0 bases; unmatched junction bases: 5. Germline values: CDR1 SGHVS, CDR2 FNYEAQ. CDR3 length equals 15 residues. The CDR3: CASRKRGSSYNEQFF. The DNA of the CDR3 is TGTGCCAGCAGAAAGCGGGGAAGCTCCTACAATGAGCAGTTCTTC.

This clonotype has more than one count but fewer than ten. The chain links TRBV5-4 to TRBJ2-1, with 7 bases matching TRBD1. The V gene end was trimmed by 7 bases and the J gene end by 3 bases; junction bases not matched to a gene: 7. This CDR3 comprises 14 residues. Per the germline V gene, CDR1 is SGHNT and CDR2 is YYREEE (reference sequence). CDR3 in DNA: TGTGCCAGCGTACCCGGGACAGACTACAATGAGCAGTTCTTC. Translated: CASVPGTDYNEQFF. Drawing the rest from reference TRBV5-4 and TRBJ2-1, the complete variable domain is ETGVTQSPTHLIKTRGQQVTLRCSSQSGHNTVSWYQQALGQGPQFIFQYYREEENGRGNFPPRFSGLQFPNYSSELNVNALELDDSALYLCASVPGTDYNEQFFGPGTRLTVL.

The genes are TRBV4-1 and TRBJ2-1; 11 bases line up with TRBD2. This CDR3 region has 15 residues. Germline V gives CDR1 MGHRA, CDR2 YSYEKL. The J segment lost 2 bases and the V segment lost 10 bases, leaving 7 bases of the junction unmatched. CDR3 residues: CANTLAGGTYNEQFF. Here the CDR3 DNA reads TGCGCCAACACCCTAGCGGGGGGAACCTACAATGAGCAGTTCTTC.

The chain employs TRBV20-1 and TRBJ2-7, with 9 nucleotides matching TRBD2. This CDR3 spans 13 amino acids. CDR1 and CDR2 from the germline V gene are DFQATT and SNEGSKA (reference sequence). Germline trimming cut 4 bases from V and 3 bases from J; bases unmatched to any gene: 4. CDR3 DNA: TGCAGTGCTAAGAGCGGGGGGCTCTACGAGCAGTACTTC. It specifies CSAKSGGLYEQYF.

This clonotype was counted at least ten times. J is TRBJ1-2 and V is TRBV6-1, with D hard to call. The germline V gene has CDR1 MNHNS and CDR2 SASEGT. V lost 4 bases to trimming and J lost 2 bases, with 8 bases between them. The CDR3 extends over 13 amino acids. In DNA form, the CDR3 reads TGTGCCAGCAGTGCGGGAGCGAACTATGGCTACACCTTC. Translation: CASSAGANYGYTF.

The V call is TRBV4-3, the J call TRBJ2-4, with 9 bases matching TRBD1. From germline, CDR1 is LGHNA and CDR2 YSLEER. The CDR3 consists of 16 residues. The junction had 4 bases not matched to a gene; V was cut back by 3 bases and J by 1 base. Here the CDR3 DNA reads TGCGCCAGCAGCCAGTACAGGGGGCTTGCCAAAAACATTCAGTACTTC. Translating gives CASSQYRGLAKNIQYF.